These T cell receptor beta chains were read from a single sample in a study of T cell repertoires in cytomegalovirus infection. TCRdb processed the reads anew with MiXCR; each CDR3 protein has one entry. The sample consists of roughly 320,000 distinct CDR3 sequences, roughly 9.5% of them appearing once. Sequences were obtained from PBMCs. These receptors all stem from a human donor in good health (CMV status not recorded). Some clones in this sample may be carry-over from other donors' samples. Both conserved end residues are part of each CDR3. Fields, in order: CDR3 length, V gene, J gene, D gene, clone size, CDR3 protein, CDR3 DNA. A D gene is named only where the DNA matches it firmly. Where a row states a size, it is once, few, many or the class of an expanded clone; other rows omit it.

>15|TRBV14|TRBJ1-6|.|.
CASSQDPFGRTTLHF
TGTGCCAGCAGCCAAGACCCTTTCGGACGTACAACCCTCCACTTT
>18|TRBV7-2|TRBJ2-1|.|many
CASSLWSSAPSSYNEQFF
TGTGCCAGCAGCTTATGGAGTTCTGCGCCGAGCTCCTACAATGAGCAGTTCTTC
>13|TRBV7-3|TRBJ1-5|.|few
CASSLRDGQPQHF
TGTGCCAGCAGCTTAAGGGATGGGCAGCCCCAGCATTTT
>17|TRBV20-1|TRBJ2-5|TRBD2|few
CSARDLGLAGTQETQYF
TGCAGTGCTAGAGATCTCGGGCTAGCGGGGACCCAAGAGACCCAGTACTTC
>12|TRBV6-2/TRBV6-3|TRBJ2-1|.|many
CASSPHRNEQFF
TGTGCCAGCAGTCCACATAGAAATGAGCAGTTCTTC
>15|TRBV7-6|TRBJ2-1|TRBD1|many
CASSLKTGAGSEQFF
TGTGCCAGCAGCTTAAAGACAGGGGCTGGGAGTGAGCAGTTCTTC
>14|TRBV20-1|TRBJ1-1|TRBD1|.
CSARARRGLSEAFF
TGCAGTGCTAGAGCTAGGAGGGGGCTTTCTGAAGCTTTCTTT
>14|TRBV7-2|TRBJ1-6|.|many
CASSGTVYNSPLHF
TGTGCCAGCAGCGGGACGGTATATAATTCACCCCTCCACTTT
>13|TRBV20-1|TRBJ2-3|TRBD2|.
CSAPTSGVDTQYF
TGCAGTGCTCCCACTAGCGGGGTGGATACGCAGTATTTT
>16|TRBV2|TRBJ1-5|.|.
CASRNPLRGNNQPQHF
TGTGCCAGCAGGAACCCTTTGCGGGGGAACAATCAGCCCCAGCATTTT
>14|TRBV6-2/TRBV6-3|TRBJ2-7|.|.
CASSSGALIFEQYF
TGTGCCAGCAGTTCGGGGGCCCTGATCTTCGAGCAGTACTTC
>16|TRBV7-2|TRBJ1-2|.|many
CASSPTGGRMGYGYTF
TGTGCCAGCAGCCCAACCGGGGGCAGGATGGGCTATGGCTACACCTTC
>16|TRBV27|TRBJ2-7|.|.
CASSLSGRTPSYEQYF
TGTGCCAGCAGTTTATCAGGACGGACACCTTCCTACGAGCAGTACTTC
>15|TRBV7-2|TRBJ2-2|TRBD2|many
CASAPWTSGIGELFF
TGTGCCAGCGCGCCCTGGACTAGCGGGATTGGGGAGCTGTTTTTT
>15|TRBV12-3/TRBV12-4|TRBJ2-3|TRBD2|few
CASSFIGGAEYTQYF
TGTGCCAGCAGTTTCATCGGGGGGGCCGAGTATACGCAGTATTTT
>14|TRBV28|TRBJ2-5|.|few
CASSSGLAGKTQYF
TGTGCCAGCAGTTCTGGTTTGGCCGGGAAGACCCAGTACTTC
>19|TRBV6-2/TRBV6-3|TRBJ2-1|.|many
CASRPIPRGGISSYNEQFF
TGTGCCAGCAGACCTATCCCCCGCGGCGGGATAAGCTCCTACAATGAGCAGTTCTTC
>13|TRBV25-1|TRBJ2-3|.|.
CASSAYYGDTQYF
TGTGCCAGCAGTGCTTACTACGGAGATACGCAGTATTTT
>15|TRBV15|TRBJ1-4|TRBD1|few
CATARAGGSNEKLFF
TGTGCCACCGCGAGGGCAGGGGGCTCGAATGAAAAACTGTTTTTT
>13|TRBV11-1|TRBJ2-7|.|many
CASSLRGGYEQYF
TGTGCCAGCAGCTTACGAGGGGGGTACGAGCAGTACTTC
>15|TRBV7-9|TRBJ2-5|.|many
CASSLRTASLETQYF
TGTGCCAGCAGCTTAAGAACAGCCTCGCTGGAGACCCAGTACTTC
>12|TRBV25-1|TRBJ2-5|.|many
CASSPLQETQYF
TGTGCCAGCAGCCCCCTCCAAGAGACCCAGTACTTC
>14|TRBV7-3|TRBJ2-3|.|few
CASSLNGYMDTQYF
TGTGCCAGCAGCTTAAACGGATATATGGATACGCAGTATTTT
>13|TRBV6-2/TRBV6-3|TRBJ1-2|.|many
CASSYGSHYGYTF
TGTGCCAGCAGTTACGGCAGCCACTATGGCTACACCTTC
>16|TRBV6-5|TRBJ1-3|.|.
CASSRDGEPSGNTIYF
TGTGCCAGCAGTCGTGACGGGGAGCCGTCTGGAAACACCATATATTTT
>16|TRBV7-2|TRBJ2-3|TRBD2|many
CASSLSSGRAQDTQYF
TGTGCCAGCAGCTTAAGTAGCGGGAGGGCCCAAGATACGCAGTATTTT
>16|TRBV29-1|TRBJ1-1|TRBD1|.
CSVESVVGTGSTEAFF
TGCAGCGTTGAGTCAGTGGTTGGGACAGGGTCCACTGAAGCTTTCTTT
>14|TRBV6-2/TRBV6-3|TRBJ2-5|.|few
CASSSELWTETQYF
TGTGCCAGCAGTTCCGAACTCTGGACGGAGACCCAGTACTTC
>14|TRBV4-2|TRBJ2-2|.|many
CASSQIQGTGELFF
TGTGCCAGCAGCCAAATACAGGGCACCGGGGAGCTGTTTTTT
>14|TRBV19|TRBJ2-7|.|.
CASSPETETYEQYF
TGTGCCAGTAGTCCCGAGACAGAAACCTACGAGCAGTACTTC
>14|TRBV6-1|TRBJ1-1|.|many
CASSRRDLGTEAFF
TGTGCCAGCAGTAGAAGGGACTTGGGCACTGAAGCTTTCTTT
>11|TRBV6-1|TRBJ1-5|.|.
CASSEAQPQHF
TGTGCCAGCAGTGAAGCTCAGCCCCAGCATTTT
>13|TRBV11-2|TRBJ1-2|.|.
CASSFDSGYGYTF
TGTGCCAGCAGCTTTGACTCGGGCTATGGCTACACCTTC
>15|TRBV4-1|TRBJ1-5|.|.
CASSQEGGPNQPRHF
TGCGCCAGCAGCCAAGAGGGGGGGCCCAATCAGCCCCGGCATTTT
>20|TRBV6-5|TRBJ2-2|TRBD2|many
CASSYSPSGTFSTNTGELFF
TGTGCCAGCAGTTACTCGCCTAGCGGCACATTCTCGACGAACACCGGGGAGCTGTTTTTT
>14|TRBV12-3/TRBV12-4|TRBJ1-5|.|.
CASSPRVSDQPQHF
TGTGCCAGCAGTCCTCGAGTTTCCGATCAGCCCCAGCATTTT
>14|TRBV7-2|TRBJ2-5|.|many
CASSLTRAVETQYF
TGTGCCAGCAGCTTAACGAGGGCGGTAGAGACCCAGTACTTC
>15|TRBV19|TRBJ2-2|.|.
CASTKGRPNTGELFF
TGTGCCAGTACAAAGGGGAGACCGAACACCGGGGAGCTGTTTTTT
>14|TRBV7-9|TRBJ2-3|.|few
CASSLVGAADTQYF
TGTGCCAGCAGCTTAGTAGGAGCCGCAGATACGCAGTATTTT
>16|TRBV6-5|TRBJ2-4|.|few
CASSPERSTRGVIQYF
TGTGCCAGCAGTCCCGAGCGGTCAACCCGAGGGGTCATTCAGTACTTC
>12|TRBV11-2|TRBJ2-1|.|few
CASSLDRLEQFF
TGTGCCAGCAGCTTAGATCGTTTAGAGCAGTTCTTC
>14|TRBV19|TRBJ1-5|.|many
CARLTDHSNQPQHF
TGTGCCAGGCTAACTGATCATAGCAATCAGCCCCAGCATTTT
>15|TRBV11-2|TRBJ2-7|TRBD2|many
CASEPFAGGVHEQYF
TGTGCCAGCGAACCGTTCGCGGGGGGTGTCCACGAGCAGTACTTC
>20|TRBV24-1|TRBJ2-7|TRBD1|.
CATILSGQLVLNASSREQYF
TGTGCCACCATTCTTTCGGGACAGTTGGTGTTAAATGCATCTAGTCGCGAGCAGTACTTC
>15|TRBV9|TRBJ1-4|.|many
CASSTHDTINEKLFF
TGTGCCAGCAGCACCCACGACACGATCAATGAAAAACTGTTTTTT
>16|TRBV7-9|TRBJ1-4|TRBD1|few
CASSAPRDSGNEKLFF
TGTGCCAGCAGCGCTCCCCGGGACAGTGGCAATGAAAAACTGTTTTTT